This TCR beta chain stems from a study of blood T cell repertoires in COVID-19. Study details: Researchers got acute and convalescent COVID-19 samples from the United States, Italy and Spain.

Per the authors' pipeline: Estimation of nucleated cell counts was performed using reference gene primer amplification. Measured with immunoSEQ multiplex PCR; TCRdb has only the in-frame clones, and not every one. That table furnishes V, J and clone size, whereas the DNA furnished D and trimming. The sample has 100,000 to 150,000 clones, approximately 74% seen once. Germline V gene lookup returns CDR1 SGHAT and CDR2 FQNNGV. The CDR3 spans 17 residues. Trimming stripped 5 bases from V and 1 base from J, with 21 bases between. By sample fraction, this clone is medium-sized. The source material was peripheral blood. The V gene is TRBV11-2, the J gene TRBJ2-7; perhaps TRBD2 as D (5 bases). The source is a woman aged 70-85 years with acute or convalescent COVID-19. The CDR3 loop reads CASSRMTGKRESYEQYF. The CDR3 coding sequence is TGTGCCAGCAGCCGTATGACCGGGAAACGAGAATCCTACGAGCAGTACTTC.